Listed below are T cell receptor beta chains from one sample, sequenced in a study of PD-1 blockade in classical Hodgkin lymphoma. Assay: immunoSEQ multiplex PCR; the TCRdb copy retains only in-frame clones and omits some. The sample yields some 52,000 clones, 86% seen once. The sequences come from peripheral blood mononuclear cells (PBMCs), collected before the fourth cycle of nivolumab. All receptors derive from a human donor with classical Hodgkin lymphoma. Both conserved end residues are part of each CDR3. Fields, in order: D gene, V gene, J gene, clone size, CDR3 protein, CDR3 DNA. D genes are given only for firm matches. Size is stated for part of the rows, as once, few or many counts, or as a class when the clone is expanded.

D: NA; V: TRBV9; J: TRBJ2-7; size: NA; CDR3: CASKLAQSYEQYF; DNA: TGTGCCAGCAAGCTAGCGCAATCCTACGAGCAGTACTTC
D: NA; V: TRBV28; J: TRBJ2-7; size: NA; CDR3: CASSLVRYEQYF; DNA: TGTGCCAGCAGTTTGGTGCGCTACGAGCAGTACTTC
D: NA; V: TRBV27; J: TRBJ2-7; size: NA; CDR3: CASSLWAGTYEQYF; DNA: TGTGCCAGCAGTTTATGGGCGGGAACCTACGAGCAGTACTTC
D: NA; V: TRBV6-6; J: TRBJ1-4; size: NA; CDR3: CASSYAQATNEKLFF; DNA: TGTGCCAGCAGTTATGCCCAGGCAACTAATGAAAAACTGTTTTTT
D: NA; V: TRBV28; J: TRBJ2-5; size: NA; CDR3: CASSPLGPLGWTQYF; DNA: TGTGCCAGCAGTCCCTTGGGTCCTCTTGGTTGGACCCAGTACTTC
D: TRBD1; V: TRBV2; J: TRBJ2-1; size: NA; CDR3: CASSEEGGQGNEQFF; DNA: TGTGCCAGCAGTGAAGAGGGGGGACAGGGGAATGAGCAGTTCTTC
D: TRBD1; V: TRBV27; J: TRBJ1-4; size: NA; CDR3: CASSFTGGEKLFF; DNA: TGTGCCAGCAGTTTTACAGGGGGGGAAAAACTGTTTTTT
D: TRBD1; V: TRBV5-5; J: TRBJ1-1; size: NA; CDR3: CASSLRDRVNTEAFF; DNA: TGTGCCAGCAGCCTCCGGGACAGGGTGAACACTGAAGCTTTCTTT
D: TRBD2; V: TRBV27; J: TRBJ2-4; size: once; CDR3: CASSPEGEREGLGAKNIQYF; DNA: TGTGCCAGCAGTCCCGAGGGGGAGCGGGAGGGCCTGGGAGCCAAAAACATTCAGTACTTC
D: NA; V: TRBV19; J: TRBJ1-5; size: NA; CDR3: CASRPAGGNQPQHF; DNA: TGTGCCAGTAGACCGGCAGGGGGCAATCAGCCCCAGCATTTT
D: NA; V: TRBV7-6; J: TRBJ2-1; size: NA; CDR3: CASSLEAEPYYNEQFF; DNA: TGTGCCAGCAGCTTAGAGGCCGAACCGTACTACAATGAGCAGTTCTTC
D: NA; V: TRBV7-3; J: TRBJ2-2; size: few; CDR3: CASSPLGGTGELFF; DNA: TGTGCCAGCAGCCCCCTCGGCGGGACCGGGGAGCTGTTTTTT
D: NA; V: TRBV28; J: TRBJ1-4; size: NA; CDR3: CASLAAGRKLFF; DNA: TGTGCCAGCTTAGCGGCAGGACGGAAACTGTTTTTT
D: NA; V: TRBV2; J: TRBJ2-3; size: few; CDR3: CASSEGIRTDTQYF; DNA: TGTGCCAGCAGTGAAGGGATACGCACAGATACGCAGTATTTT
D: NA; V: TRBV7-9; J: TRBJ2-3; size: NA; CDR3: CASSFSNGFSTDTQYF; DNA: TGTGCCAGCAGCTTCTCCAATGGTTTTTCGACAGATACGCAGTATTTT
D: TRBD2; V: TRBV28; J: TRBJ2-3; size: NA; CDR3: CASSFLAGGPNTQYF; DNA: TGTGCCAGCAGTTTCCTAGCGGGGGGGCCGAATACGCAGTATTTT
D: NA; V: TRBV6-1; J: TRBJ1-5; size: NA; CDR3: CASSEAGGGWQPQHF; DNA: TGTGCCAGCAGTGAAGCAGGGGGGGGGTGGCAGCCCCAGCATTTT
D: NA; V: TRBV13; J: TRBJ2-1; size: NA; CDR3: CASSLGYTNEQFF; DNA: TGTGCCAGCAGCTTAGGGTATACCAATGAGCAGTTCTTC
D: NA; V: TRBV5-1; J: TRBJ2-2; size: NA; CDR3: CASSPMVGQGANTGELFF; DNA: TGCGCCAGCAGCCCGATGGTGGGGCAGGGAGCGAACACCGGGGAGCTGTTTTTT
D: NA; V: TRBV21-1; J: TRBJ2-7; size: NA; CDR3: CASSKDVRAGPSYEQYF; DNA: TGTGCCAGCAGCAAAGACGTCCGAGCGGGACCGTCCTACGAGCAGTACTTC
D: TRBD1; V: TRBV28; J: TRBJ2-7; size: NA; CDR3: CASSSLLYGTEKGIEQYF; DNA: TGTGCCAGCTCTTCCCTCCTTTATGGGACAGAGAAAGGCATCGAGCAGTACTTC
D: TRBD1; V: TRBV5-5; J: TRBJ2-7; size: few; CDR3: CASSVLPGQGAVAYEQYF; DNA: TGTGCCAGCAGCGTGCTCCCGGGACAGGGAGCGGTGGCCTACGAGCAGTACTTC
D: NA; V: TRBV18; J: TRBJ2-2; size: NA; CDR3: CASSPRPNPNTGELFF; DNA: TGTGCCAGCTCACCACGGCCAAATCCGAACACCGGGGAGCTGTTTTTT
D: TRBD2; V: TRBV19; J: TRBJ2-5; size: NA; CDR3: CASRPGLASETQYF; DNA: TGTGCCAGTAGGCCGGGACTAGCATCAGAGACCCAGTACTTC
D: NA; V: TRBV7-2; J: TRBJ1-1; size: NA; CDR3: CASSLGWGLGTEAFF; DNA: TGTGCCAGCAGCTTAGGGTGGGGGTTGGGCACTGAAGCTTTCTTT
D: TRBD1; V: TRBV18; J: TRBJ2-5; size: NA; CDR3: CASSPLPGQGKETQYF; DNA: TGTGCCAGCTCACCATTACCGGGACAGGGCAAAGAGACCCAGTACTTC
D: NA; V: TRBV9; J: TRBJ2-7; size: NA; CDR3: CASSVVAGEGYEQYF; DNA: TGTGCCAGCAGCGTAGTGGCAGGGGAGGGTTACGAGCAGTACTTC
D: NA; V: TRBV9; J: TRBJ1-2; size: NA; CDR3: CASSVDPRTNYGYTF; DNA: TGTGCCAGCAGCGTAGATCCCCGGACTAACTATGGCTACACCTTC
D: TRBD1; V: TRBV28; J: TRBJ2-7; size: NA; CDR3: CASNLDARRGRSYEQYF; DNA: TGTGCCAGCAATTTAGATGCAAGAAGGGGGCGTTCCTACGAGCAGTACTTC
D: TRBD2; V: TRBV6-5; J: TRBJ2-1; size: NA; CDR3: CASSYLAGGGNEQFF; DNA: TGTGCCAGCAGTTACCTAGCGGGAGGCGGGAATGAGCAGTTCTTC
D: TRBD2; V: TRBV18; J: TRBJ2-7; size: NA; CDR3: CASSLKGGGASYEQYF; DNA: TGTGCCAGCTCCCTAAAAGGCGGGGGGGCCTCCTACGAGCAGTACTTC
D: NA; V: TRBV5-8; J: TRBJ1-4; size: NA; CDR3: CASSLREANEKLFF; DNA: TGTGCCAGCAGCCTCCGGGAGGCTAATGAAAAACTGTTTTTT
D: NA; V: TRBV27; J: TRBJ1-1; size: NA; CDR3: CASSFSGNTEAFF; DNA: TGTGCCAGCAGTTTTTCAGGGAACACTGAAGCTTTCTTT
D: TRBD1; V: TRBV5-1; J: TRBJ1-4; size: once; CDR3: CASSYLTGHATNEKLFF; DNA: TGCGCCAGCAGCTACCTGACAGGGCATGCAACTAATGAAAAACTGTTTTTT
D: TRBD1; V: TRBV6-1; J: TRBJ1-6; size: NA; CDR3: CASSDLTGVTLHF; DNA: TGTGCCAGCAGTGATCTGACAGGGGTCACCCTCCACTTT
D: NA; V: TRBV5-4; J: TRBJ2-7; size: few; CDR3: CATYGGLRPSYEQYF; DNA: TGTGCCACCTACGGGGGGCTGCGACCTTCCTACGAGCAGTACTTC
D: TRBD1; V: TRBV25-1; J: TRBJ1-3; size: NA; CDR3: CASSEPTGGLGNTIYF; DNA: TGTGCCAGCAGTGAACCGACAGGGGGACTTGGAAACACCATATATTTT
D: TRBD2; V: TRBV7-3; J: TRBJ2-2; size: few; CDR3: CASSKAGAATGELFF; DNA: TGTGCCAGCAGCAAAGCGGGAGCAGCAACCGGGGAGCTGTTTTTT
D: NA; V: TRBV15; J: TRBJ2-7; size: once; CDR3: CATSRDRYEQYF; DNA: TGTGCCACCAGCAGAGACAGGTACGAGCAGTACTTC
D: TRBD2; V: TRBV25-1; J: TRBJ2-5; size: once; CDR3: CASSDSSGFQETQYF; DNA: TGTGCCAGCAGTGATTCTAGCGGGTTTCAAGAGACCCAGTACTTC
D: NA; V: TRBV7-2; J: TRBJ2-1; size: NA; CDR3: CASSLALGLTNEQFF; DNA: TGTGCCAGCAGCTTAGCGCTAGGACTAACCAATGAGCAGTTCTTC
D: NA; V: TRBV2; J: TRBJ1-2; size: once; CDR3: CASRTAVGYTF; DNA: TGTGCCAGCAGGACGGCAGTGGGCTACACCTTC
D: TRBD2; V: TRBV14; J: TRBJ2-2; size: NA; CDR3: CASSLAGGGTGELFF; DNA: TGTGCCAGCAGCCTAGCGGGGGGCGGAACCGGGGAGCTGTTTTTT
D: TRBD1; V: TRBV10-3; J: TRBJ1-3; size: NA; CDR3: CAISRDRTYSGNTIYF; DNA: TGTGCCATCAGCCGGGACAGAACTTACTCTGGAAACACCATATATTTT
D: NA; V: TRBV4-1; J: TRBJ2-7; size: NA; CDR3: CASSLDPQGSREQYF; DNA: TGCGCCAGCAGCTTAGACCCCCAGGGTTCTCGCGAGCAGTACTTC
D: NA; V: TRBV27; J: TRBJ2-5; size: NA; CDR3: CASSFHGDSETQYF; DNA: TGTGCCAGCAGTTTCCACGGGGATTCAGAGACCCAGTACTTC
D: NA; V: TRBV19; J: TRBJ2-6; size: once; CDR3: CASSIGQRRSGANVLTF; DNA: TGTGCCAGTAGTATAGGGCAGCGTCGCTCTGGGGCCAACGTCCTGACTTTC
D: NA; V: TRBV28; J: TRBJ1-2; size: few; CDR3: CASSLTRAGYGYTF; DNA: TGTGCCAGCAGTTTAACCAGGGCAGGCTATGGCTACACCTTC
D: NA; V: TRBV19; J: TRBJ1-5; size: NA; CDR3: CASSRDSNSNQPQHF; DNA: TGTGCCAGTAGTAGGGACTCAAATAGCAATCAGCCCCAGCATTTT
D: NA; V: TRBV6-5; J: TRBJ2-1; size: once; CDR3: CASSYGLTGRRNEQFF; DNA: TGTGCCAGCAGTTACGGGCTCACAGGGAGGAGAAATGAGCAGTTCTTC
D: NA; V: TRBV11-3; J: TRBJ1-1; size: once; CDR3: CASSFTGGPNTEAFF; DNA: TGTGCCAGCAGCTTTACGGGGGGGCCGAACACTGAAGCTTTCTTT